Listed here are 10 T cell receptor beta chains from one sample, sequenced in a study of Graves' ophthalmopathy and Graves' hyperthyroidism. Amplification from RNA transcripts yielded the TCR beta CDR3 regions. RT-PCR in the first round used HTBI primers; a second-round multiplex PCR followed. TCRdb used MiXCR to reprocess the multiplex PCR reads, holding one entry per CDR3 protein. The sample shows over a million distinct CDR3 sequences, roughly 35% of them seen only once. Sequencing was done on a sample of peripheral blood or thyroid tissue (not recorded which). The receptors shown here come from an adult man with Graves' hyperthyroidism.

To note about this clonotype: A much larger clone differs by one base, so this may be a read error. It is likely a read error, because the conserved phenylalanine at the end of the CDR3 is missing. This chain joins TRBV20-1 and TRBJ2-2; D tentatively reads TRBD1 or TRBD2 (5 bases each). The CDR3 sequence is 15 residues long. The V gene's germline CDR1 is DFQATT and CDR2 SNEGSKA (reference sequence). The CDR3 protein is CSAEQEETNTGELFS. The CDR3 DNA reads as TGCAGCGCGGAACAGGAGGAGACGAACACCGGGGAGCTGTTTTCT.

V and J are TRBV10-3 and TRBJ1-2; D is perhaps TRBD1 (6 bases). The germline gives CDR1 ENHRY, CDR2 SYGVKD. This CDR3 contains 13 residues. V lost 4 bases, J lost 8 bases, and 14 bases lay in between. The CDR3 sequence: CAISARTAQGYTF. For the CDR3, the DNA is TGTGCCATCAGTGCTCGGACAGCCCAAGGCTACACCTTC.

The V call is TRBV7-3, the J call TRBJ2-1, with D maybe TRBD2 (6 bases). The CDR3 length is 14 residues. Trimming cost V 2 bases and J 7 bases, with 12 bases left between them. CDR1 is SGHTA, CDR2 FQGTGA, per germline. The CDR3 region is CASSLYGGRNEQFF. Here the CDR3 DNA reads TGTGCCAGCAGCTTATACGGGGGAAGGAATGAGCAGTTCTTC.

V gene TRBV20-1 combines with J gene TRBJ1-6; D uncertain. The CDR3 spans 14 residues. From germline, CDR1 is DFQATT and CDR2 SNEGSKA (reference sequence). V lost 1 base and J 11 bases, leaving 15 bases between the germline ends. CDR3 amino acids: CSARVKALAAPLHF. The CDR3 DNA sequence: TGCAGTGCTAGAGTTAAGGCCTTGGCGGCACCCCTCCACTTT.

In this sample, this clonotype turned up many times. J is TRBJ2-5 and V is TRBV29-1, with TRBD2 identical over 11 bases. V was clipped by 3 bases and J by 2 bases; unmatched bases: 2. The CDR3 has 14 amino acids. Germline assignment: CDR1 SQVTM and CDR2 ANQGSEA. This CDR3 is CSVDGTSGQETQYF. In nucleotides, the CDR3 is TGCAGCGTTGATGGGACTAGCGGACAAGAGACCCAGTACTTC.

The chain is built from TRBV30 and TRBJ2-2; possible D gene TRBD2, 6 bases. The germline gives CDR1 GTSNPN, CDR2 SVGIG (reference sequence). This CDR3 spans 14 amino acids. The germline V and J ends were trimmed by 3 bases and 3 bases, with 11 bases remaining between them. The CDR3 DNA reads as TGTGCCTGGAGGTCAGGGAGGCACACCGGGGAGCTGTTTTTT. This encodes CAWRSGRHTGELFF.

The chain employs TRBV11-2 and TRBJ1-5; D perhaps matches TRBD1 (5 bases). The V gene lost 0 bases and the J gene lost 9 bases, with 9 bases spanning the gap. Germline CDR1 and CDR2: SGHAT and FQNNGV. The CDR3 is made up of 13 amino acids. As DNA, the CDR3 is TGTGCCAGCAGCTTAGAAGATGGGGGGCCCCAGCATTTT. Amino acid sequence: CASSLEDGGPQHF.

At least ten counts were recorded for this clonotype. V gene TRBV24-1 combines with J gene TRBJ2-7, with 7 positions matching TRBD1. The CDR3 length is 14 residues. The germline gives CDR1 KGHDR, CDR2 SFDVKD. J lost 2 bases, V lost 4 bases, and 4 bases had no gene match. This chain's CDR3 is CATSDGDRPYEQYF. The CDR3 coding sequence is TGTGCCACCAGTGACGGGGACAGACCCTACGAGCAGTACTTC.

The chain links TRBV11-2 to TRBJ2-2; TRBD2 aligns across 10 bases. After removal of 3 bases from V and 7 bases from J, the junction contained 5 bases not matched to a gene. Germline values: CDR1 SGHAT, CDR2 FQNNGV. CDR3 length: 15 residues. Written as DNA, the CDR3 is TGTGCCAGCAGCTTTCTAGCGGGAGTCGTCGGGGAGCTGTTTTTT. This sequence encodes CASSFLAGVVGELFF.

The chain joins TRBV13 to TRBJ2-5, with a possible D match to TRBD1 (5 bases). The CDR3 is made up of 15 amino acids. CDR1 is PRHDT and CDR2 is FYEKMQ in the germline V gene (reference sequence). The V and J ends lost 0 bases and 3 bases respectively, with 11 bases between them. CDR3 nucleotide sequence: TGTGCCAGCAGCTTAGGAATGACAGTTGAAGAGACCCAGTACTTC. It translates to CASSLGMTVEETQYF.